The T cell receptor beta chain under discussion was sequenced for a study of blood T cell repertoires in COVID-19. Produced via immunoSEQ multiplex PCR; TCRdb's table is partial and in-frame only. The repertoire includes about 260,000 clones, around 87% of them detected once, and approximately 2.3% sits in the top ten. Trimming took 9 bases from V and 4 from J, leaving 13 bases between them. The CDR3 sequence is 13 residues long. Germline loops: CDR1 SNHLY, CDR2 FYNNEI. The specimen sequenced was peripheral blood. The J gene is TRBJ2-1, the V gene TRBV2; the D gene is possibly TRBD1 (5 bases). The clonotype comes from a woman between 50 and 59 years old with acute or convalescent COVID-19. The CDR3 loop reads CASHMNRYNEQFF. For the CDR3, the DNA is TGTGCCAGTCACATGAACAGGTACAATGAGCAGTTCTTC.